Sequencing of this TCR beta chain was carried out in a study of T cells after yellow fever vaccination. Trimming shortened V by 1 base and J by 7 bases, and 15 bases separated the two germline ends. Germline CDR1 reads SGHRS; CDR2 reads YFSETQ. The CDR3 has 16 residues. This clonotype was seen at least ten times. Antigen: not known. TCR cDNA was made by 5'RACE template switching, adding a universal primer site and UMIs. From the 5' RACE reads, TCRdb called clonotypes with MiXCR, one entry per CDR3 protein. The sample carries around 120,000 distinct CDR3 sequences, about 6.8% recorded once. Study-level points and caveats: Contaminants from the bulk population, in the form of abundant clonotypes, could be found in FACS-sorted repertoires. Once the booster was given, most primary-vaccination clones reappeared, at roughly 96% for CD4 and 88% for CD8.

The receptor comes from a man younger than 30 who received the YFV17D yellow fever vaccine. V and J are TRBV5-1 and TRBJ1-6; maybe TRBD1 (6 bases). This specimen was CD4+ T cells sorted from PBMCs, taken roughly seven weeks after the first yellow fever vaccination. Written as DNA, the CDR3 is TGCGCCAGCAGCTTGCTTTCAGGGGCTGAGAATTCACCCCTCCACTTT. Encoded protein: CASSLLSGAENSPLHF. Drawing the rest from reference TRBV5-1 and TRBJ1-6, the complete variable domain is KAGVTQTPRYLIKTRGQQVTLSCSPISGHRSVSWYQQTPGQGLQFLFEYFSETQRNKGNFPGRFSGRQFSNSRSEMNVSTLELGDSALYLCASSLLSGAENSPLHFGNGTRLTVT.